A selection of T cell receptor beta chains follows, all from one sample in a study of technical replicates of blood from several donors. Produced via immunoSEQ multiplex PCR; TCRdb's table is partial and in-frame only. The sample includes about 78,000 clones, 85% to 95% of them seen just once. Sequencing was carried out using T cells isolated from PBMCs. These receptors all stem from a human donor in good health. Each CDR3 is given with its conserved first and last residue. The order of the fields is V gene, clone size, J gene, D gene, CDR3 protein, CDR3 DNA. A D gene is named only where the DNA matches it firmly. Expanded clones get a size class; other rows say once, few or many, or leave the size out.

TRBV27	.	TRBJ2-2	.	CASSLPGTPAGELFF	TGTGCCAGCAGTTTACCCGGGACACCGGCCGGGGAGCTGTTTTTT
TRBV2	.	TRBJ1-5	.	CASLVRRDDQPQHF	TGTGCCAGCCTAGTGAGGAGGGACGATCAGCCCCAGCATTTT
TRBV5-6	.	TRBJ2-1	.	CASSLGGDNEQFF	TGTGCCAGCAGCTTGGGGGGGGACAATGAGCAGTTCTTC
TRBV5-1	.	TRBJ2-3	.	CASSLDARTRATDTQYF	TGCGCCAGCAGCTTAGACGCGAGGACCAGGGCCACAGATACGCAGTATTTT
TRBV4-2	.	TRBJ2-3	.	CASSHHQGQGADTQYF	TGTGCCAGCAGCCATCATCAGGGGCAAGGTGCAGATACGCAGTATTTT
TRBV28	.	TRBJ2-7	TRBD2	CASISGTRVYEQYF	TGTGCCAGCATATCCGGGACTAGGGTTTACGAGCAGTACTTC
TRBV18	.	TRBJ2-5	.	CASSPAGRETQYF	TGTGCCAGCTCACCAGCAGGCCGGGAGACCCAGTACTTC
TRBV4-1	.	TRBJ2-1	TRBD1	CASSHPPTGTGISEQFF	TGCGCCAGCAGCCATCCTCCTACCGGGACAGGGATCTCTGAGCAGTTCTTC
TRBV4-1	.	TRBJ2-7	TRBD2	CASSTDLAGIYEQYF	TGCGCCAGCAGCACGGATCTAGCGGGAATATACGAGCAGTACTTC
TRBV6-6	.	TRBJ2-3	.	CASSYGGLTDTQYF	TGTGCCAGCAGTTACGGGGGCCTCACAGATACGCAGTATTTT
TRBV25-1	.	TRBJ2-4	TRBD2	CASSDNSGIPAKNIQYF	TGTGCCAGCAGTGACAATAGCGGGATTCCAGCCAAAAACATTCAGTACTTC
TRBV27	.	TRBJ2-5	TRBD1	CASSLRPGGQETQYF	TGTGCCAGCAGTTTAAGGCCAGGGGGTCAAGAGACCCAGTACTTC
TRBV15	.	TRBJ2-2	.	CATSTVRDSTGELFF	TGTGCCACCAGCACCGTCCGGGACTCTACCGGGGAGCTGTTTTTT
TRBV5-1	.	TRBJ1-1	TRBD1	CASSRTGTEAFF	TGCGCCAGCAGCCGGACAGGGACTGAAGCTTTCTTT
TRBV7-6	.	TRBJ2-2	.	CASSSVNTGELFF	TGTGCCAGCAGCTCCGTTAACACCGGGGAGCTGTTTTTT
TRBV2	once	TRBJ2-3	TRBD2	CASRGIAGFTDTQYF	TGTGCCAGCAGGGGTATAGCGGGTTTCACAGATACGCAGTATTTT
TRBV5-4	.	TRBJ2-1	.	CASTDPRGNEQFF	TGTGCCAGCACCGACCCCCGCGGCAATGAGCAGTTCTTC
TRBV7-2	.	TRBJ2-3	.	CASSEGDSRTDTQYF	TGTGCCAGCAGCGAGGGGGATTCCCGCACAGATACGCAGTATTTT
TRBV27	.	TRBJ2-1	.	CASSPRGTHGNEQFF	TGTGCCAGCAGTCCACGGGGTACTCACGGGAATGAGCAGTTCTTC
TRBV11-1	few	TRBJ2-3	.	CASSFLTGLSTDTQYF	TGTGCCAGCAGCTTCCTGACAGGCCTTAGCACAGATACGCAGTATTTT
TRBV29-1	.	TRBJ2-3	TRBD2	CSVEGGTTTDTQYF	TGCAGCGTTGAGGGGGGGACTACCACAGATACGCAGTATTTT
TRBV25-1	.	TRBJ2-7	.	CASSEQGRDEQYF	TGTGCCAGCAGTGAACAGGGGCGGGACGAGCAGTACTTC
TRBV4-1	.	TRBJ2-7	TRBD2	CASSHLVGSSGSIYEQYF	TGCGCCAGCAGCCACCTCGTTGGGTCCAGCGGGAGTATCTACGAGCAGTACTTC
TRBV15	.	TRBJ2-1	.	CATSRAREISNEQFF	TGTGCCACCAGCAGAGCACGGGAGATCAGCAATGAGCAGTTCTTC
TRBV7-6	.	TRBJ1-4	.	CASSLGGREKLFF	TGTGCCAGCAGCTTAGGGGGGCGTGAAAAACTGTTTTTT
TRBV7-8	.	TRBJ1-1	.	CASSLVGLRTEAFF	TGTGCCAGCAGCCTCGTAGGCCTGAGGACTGAAGCTTTCTTT
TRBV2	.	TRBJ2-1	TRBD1	CASSLPGQSYNEQFF	TGTGCCAGCAGCTTGCCGGGACAGTCATACAATGAGCAGTTCTTC
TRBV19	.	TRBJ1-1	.	CASSIARGGTEAFF	TGTGCCAGTAGTATAGCTAGGGGGGGGACTGAAGCTTTCTTT
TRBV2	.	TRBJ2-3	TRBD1	CASSSGTGSTDTQYF	TGTGCCAGCAGTTCCGGGACAGGGTCCACAGATACGCAGTATTTT
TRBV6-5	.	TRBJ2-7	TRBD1	CASSYGTGTYEQYF	TGTGCCAGCAGTTACGGGACAGGGACGTACGAGCAGTACTTC
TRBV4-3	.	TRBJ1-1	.	CASSQVAVRISEAFF	TGCGCCAGCAGCCAAGTTGCGGTTCGTATCTCTGAAGCTTTCTTT
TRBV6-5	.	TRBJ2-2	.	CASSYSSRTGELFF	TGTGCCAGCAGTTACTCCTCGCGGACCGGGGAGCTGTTTTTT
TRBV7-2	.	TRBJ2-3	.	CASSFLGDPSTDTQYF	TGTGCCAGCAGCTTTTTAGGGGATCCTAGCACAGATACGCAGTATTTT
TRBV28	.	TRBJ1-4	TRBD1	CASSRPDRATNEKLFF	TGTGCCAGCAGTCGCCCAGACAGGGCGACTAATGAAAAACTGTTTTTT
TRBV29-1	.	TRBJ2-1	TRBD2	CSVLLAGYNEQFF	TGCAGCGTTTTGTTAGCGGGCTACAATGAGCAGTTCTTC
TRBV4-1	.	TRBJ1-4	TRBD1	CASSRLTGGREEKLFF	TGCGCCAGCAGCCGCCTGACAGGGGGCAGAGAAGAAAAACTGTTTTTT
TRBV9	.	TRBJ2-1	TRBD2	CASSLHSGTDEQFF	TGTGCCAGCAGCCTCCACAGCGGGACGGATGAGCAGTTCTTC
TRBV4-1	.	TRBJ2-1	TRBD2	CASSQVGLAQNEQFF	TGCGCCAGCAGCCAAGTGGGACTAGCGCAAAATGAGCAGTTCTTC
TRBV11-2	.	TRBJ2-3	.	CASRETSTDTQYF	TGTGCCAGCAGAGAGACTAGCACAGATACGCAGTATTTT
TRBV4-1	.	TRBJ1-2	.	CASSQDARGRNGYTF	TGCGCCAGCAGCCAAGATGCGCGGGGGCGTAATGGCTACACCTTC
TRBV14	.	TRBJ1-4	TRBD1	CASSPRTGTNEKLFF	TGTGCCAGCAGCCCTCGGACAGGGACTAATGAAAAACTGTTTTTT
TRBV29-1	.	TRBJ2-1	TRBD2	CSVEDLKREGLEQFF	TGCAGCGTTGAAGATCTGAAGCGGGAGGGCCTTGAGCAGTTCTTC
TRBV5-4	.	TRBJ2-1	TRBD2	CASSFTSGITEQFF	TGTGCCAGCAGCTTCACTAGCGGGATTACTGAGCAGTTCTTC
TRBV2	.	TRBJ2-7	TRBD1	CASSGQGPGEQYF	TGTGCCAGCAGCGGACAGGGGCCTGGCGAGCAGTACTTC
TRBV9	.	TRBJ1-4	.	CASSLGGGSPNEKLFF	TGTGCCAGCAGCCTAGGGGGGGGATCGCCTAATGAAAAACTGTTTTTT
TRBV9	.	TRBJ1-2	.	CASSVTGTNYGYTF	TGTGCCAGCAGCGTAACCGGGACAAACTATGGCTACACCTTC
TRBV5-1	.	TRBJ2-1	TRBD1	CASSLGQGGHNEQFF	TGCGCCAGCAGCTTGGGACAGGGGGGGCACAATGAGCAGTTCTTC
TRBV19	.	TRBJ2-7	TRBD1	CASSLPRDSGTYEQYF	TGTGCCAGTAGTCTGCCCCGGGACAGTGGTACCTACGAGCAGTACTTC
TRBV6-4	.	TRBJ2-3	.	CASSDSYLATDTQYF	TGTGCCAGCAGTGACTCGTATCTAGCGACAGATACGCAGTATTTT
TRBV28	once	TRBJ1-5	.	CASSPGGSGNQPQHF	TGTGCCAGCAGTCCCGGGGGGTCGGGCAATCAGCCCCAGCATTTT
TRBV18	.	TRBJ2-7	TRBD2	CASSPLRTSGRVYEQYF	TGTGCCAGCTCACCCCTTAGGACTAGCGGGAGGGTATACGAGCAGTACTTC